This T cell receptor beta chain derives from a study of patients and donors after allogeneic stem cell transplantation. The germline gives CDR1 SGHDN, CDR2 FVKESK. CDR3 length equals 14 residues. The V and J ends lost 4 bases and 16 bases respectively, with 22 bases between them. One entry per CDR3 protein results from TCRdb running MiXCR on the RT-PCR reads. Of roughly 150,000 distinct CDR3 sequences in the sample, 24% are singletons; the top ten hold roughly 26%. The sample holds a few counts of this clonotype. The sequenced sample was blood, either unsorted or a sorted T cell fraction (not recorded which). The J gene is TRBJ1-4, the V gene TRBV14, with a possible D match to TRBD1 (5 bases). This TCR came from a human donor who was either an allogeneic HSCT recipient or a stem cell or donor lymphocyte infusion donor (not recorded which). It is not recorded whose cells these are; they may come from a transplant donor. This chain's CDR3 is CASSPSTGQDETFF. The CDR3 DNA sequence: TGTGCCAGCAGCCCCTCCACGGGGCAGGACGAGACGTTTTTT.